A single sample gave rise to the 27 T cell receptor beta chains below, sequenced in a study of T-cell reconstitution after alpha-beta-depleted transplantation in children. A library of TCRbeta sequences, prepared with unique molecular identifiers, was generated. A single record per CDR3 protein comes from TCRdb applying MiXCR to the PCR reads. This sample yields under 250,000 distinct CDR3 sequences, of which under 8.5% are seen a single time; around 5% belongs to the top ten. Sample: PBMCs, taken before TCRalphabeta/CD19-depleted stem cell transplant. All receptors come from a boy aged 2 to 10 with acute lymphoblastic leukemia, due to receive a stem cell transplant.

This clonotype was seen ten or more times. The rearrangement links TRBV14 to TRBJ2-3; TRBD1 aligns across 7 bases. CDR1 and CDR2 (germline): SGHDN, FVKESK. The CDR3 spans 16 residues. With 5 bases clipped from V and 9 bases from J, the junction kept 17 bases outside the gene matches. The CDR3 DNA sequence: TGTGCCAGCAGCGCCTCGACAGGGCCAAACGCGAGAACGCAGTATTTT. Translated, it gives CASSASTGPNARTQYF.

This clonotype has more than one count but fewer than ten. This chain uses TRBV29-1 with TRBJ2-3; TRBD2 agrees at 9 bases. V gave up 6 bases and J gave up 4 bases; unmatched junction bases: 5. Looked up from germline, CDR1 is SQVTM and CDR2 is ANQGSEA. This CDR3 comprises 13 residues. The CDR3: CSVELAGPDTQYF. For the CDR3, the DNA is TGCAGCGTCGAGCTAGCGGGGCCAGATACGCAGTATTTT.

This clonotype was found a few times. This rearrangement joins TRBV28 to TRBJ1-5; a possible D gene is TRBD1 (5 bases). Trimming removed 5 bases at V and 0 bases at J, with 14 bases between. Germline CDR1 reads MDHEN; CDR2 reads SYDVKM. CDR3 size: 16 residues. The CDR3: CASSTIGGDSNQPQHF. The CDR3 DNA follows: TGTGCCAGCAGTACAATCGGGGGGGATAGCAATCAGCCCCAGCATTTT.

This clonotype was seen repeatedly, ten times or more. V usage is TRBV28 and J usage is TRBJ1-5; 8 bases line up with TRBD1. This CDR3 has 12 residues. With V trimmed by 10 bases and J by 4 bases, 3 bases remained unmatched. The germline CDR1 and CDR2 sequences are MDHEN and SYDVKM. This CDR3 is CATWTGNQPQHF. The CDR3 region has the DNA TGTGCCACCTGGACAGGGAATCAGCCCCAGCATTTT.

In its sample, this clonotype was seen many times. The junction shows a germline mismatch at one end, possibly a read error. This chain connects TRBV7-2 to TRBJ2-3; D possibly corresponds to TRBD2 (6 bases). CDR3 size: 15 residues. CDR1 SGHTA and CDR2 FQGNSA come from the germline V gene. The DNA of the CDR3 is TGTGCCAGCAGCCCTCGACTAGTGGGCACAGATAAGCAGTATTTT. It specifies CASSPRLVGTDKQYF.

The sample holds a few counts of this clonotype. The J gene is TRBJ2-5, the V gene TRBV19, with D perhaps TRBD2 (5 bases). Germline CDR1 and CDR2: LNHDA and SQIVND (reference sequence). Trimming took off 2 bases at V and 6 bases at J, with 13 bases between the two ends. The CDR3 consists of 14 residues. CDR3 amino acids: CASSIKLGSKTQYF. CDR3 nucleotide sequence: TGTGCCAGTAGTATAAAACTAGGTTCGAAGACCCAGTACTTC.

The chain carries TRBV10-3 and TRBJ2-5; D gene uncertain. Germline V gene data show CDR1 as ENHRY and CDR2 as SYGVKD. The CDR3 spans 11 residues. V was pared by 3 bases and J by 13 bases, with 12 bases between. In DNA form, the CDR3 reads TGTGCCATCAGTGATGGTGAGCGCCGGTACTTC. The encoded protein is CAISDGERRYF.

This clonotype was recorded at least ten times. The chain recombines TRBV15 with TRBJ2-2, with D maybe TRBD1 (6 bases). This CDR3 comprises 17 residues. The V end was cut by 0 bases, the J end by 5 bases, with 16 bases between. Germline loops: CDR1 LNHNV, CDR2 YYDKDF (reference sequence). CDR3 residues: CATSRDFAGRGTGELFF. The CDR3, as DNA: TGTGCCACCAGCAGAGATTTTGCGGGCAGGGGAACCGGGGAGCTGTTTTTT.

This clonotype showed up many times. The chain couples TRBV6-1 to TRBJ2-7, with D possibly matching TRBD1 (5 bases). V was pared by 7 bases and J by 8 bases, with 21 bases between. The CDR3 has 14 residues. Germline-derived CDR1 and CDR2 are MNHNS and SASEGT. CDR3 residues: CASTPVDNVAQQYF. The CDR3, as DNA: TGTGCCAGCACCCCGGTGGACAACGTGGCCCAGCAGTACTTC.

In its sample, this clonotype was seen a few times. The V call is TRBV25-1, the J call TRBJ2-7; TRBD1 matches 9 bases. The germline V gene encodes CDR1 MGHDK and CDR2 SYGVNS. The CDR3 covers 15 residues. With 4 bases clipped from V and 7 bases from J, the junction kept 11 bases outside the gene matches. DNA for the CDR3: TGTGCCAGCAGTGCCACCGGGACAGGGCTACGTGAGCAGTACTTC. It translates to CASSATGTGLREQYF.

This clonotype was counted at least ten times. The V gene is TRBV7-2, the J gene TRBJ2-3, with D uncertain. There are 12 residues in the CDR3. The V and J ends lost 4 bases and 7 bases respectively, with 9 bases between them. Germline V gives CDR1 SGHTA, CDR2 FQGNSA. DNA of the CDR3: TGTGCCAGCAGCTCCGCTCTGAATACGCAGTATTTT. As protein: CASSSALNTQYF.

This clonotype was recorded a few times. The chain uses TRBV5-1 and TRBJ2-3; D is ambiguous. Germline V gene lookup returns CDR1 SGHRS and CDR2 YFSETQ. The ends were cut back, 4 bases at V and 0 bases at J, with 12 bases in the middle. The CDR3 covers 15 residues. DNA of the CDR3: TGCGCCAGCAGCCTTAGGTGGCTGAGCACAGATACGCAGTATTTT. It codes for CASSLRWLSTDTQYF.

The chain combines TRBV11-2 with TRBJ2-7, with D perhaps TRBD1 or TRBD2 (5 bases each). The V end lost 0 bases, the J end lost 2 bases, and 8 bases lay between the germline ends. This CDR3 is 14 amino acids long. Germline V lookup: CDR1 SGHAT, CDR2 FQNNGV. The CDR3 sequence: CASSLDGTTYEQYF. CDR3 sequence (DNA): TGTGCCAGCAGCTTAGACGGGACCACCTACGAGCAGTACTTC.

This clonotype was seen repeatedly, ten times or more. J is TRBJ1-1 and V is TRBV7-6; possible D gene TRBD1, 5 bases. V lost 10 bases to trimming and J lost 0 bases, with 12 bases between them. The CDR3 is 13 amino acids. The germline V gene encodes CDR1 SGHVS and CDR2 FNYEAQ. This chain's CDR3 is CATRGDLNTEAFF. CDR3 bases: TGTGCCACCCGGGGGGACTTGAACACTGAAGCTTTCTTT.

This clonotype was observed many times. The chain has TRBV7-3 and TRBJ2-2, with TRBD1 matching over 8 bases. V lost 0 bases and J lost 6; bases outside the gene matches: 12. The CDR3 extends over 18 amino acids. Germline loops: CDR1 SGHTA, CDR2 FQGTGA. The CDR3 DNA is TGTGCCAGCAGCTTAACGCGGACAGGGAAGGGTATTGCCGGGGAGCTGTTTTTT. Protein sequence: CASSLTRTGKGIAGELFF.

In its sample, this clonotype was seen many times. This chain connects TRBV5-1 to TRBJ2-3; D might be TRBD1 or TRBD2, each matching 6 bases. The ends were cut back, 6 bases at V and 3 bases at J, with 14 bases in the middle. CDR1 and CDR2 from the germline V gene are SGHRS and YFSETQ. This CDR3 contains 14 residues. The CDR3 loop reads CASMLGGPTDTQYF. As DNA, the CDR3 is TGCGCCAGCATGCTAGGGGGGCCGACAGATACGCAGTATTTT.

This clonotype was seen repeatedly, ten times or more. J is TRBJ1-1 and V is TRBV28, with a possible D match to TRBD1 (5 bases). Between the trimmed V and J ends, which lost 2 bases and 4 bases, there was a span of 11 bases. This CDR3 region has 14 residues. Germline CDR1 MDHEN, CDR2 SYDVKM. CDR3 in amino acids: CASSLGQGGTEAFF. The CDR3 coding sequence is TGTGCCAGCAGTTTAGGCCAGGGAGGCACTGAAGCTTTCTTT.

V is TRBV28 and J is TRBJ1-6; D is perhaps TRBD1 (6 bases). V was cut by 9 bases and J by 9 bases, with 15 bases left in between. Germline CDR1 and CDR2: MDHEN and SYDVKM. There are 13 residues in the CDR3. CDR3 region: CASHLGATSPLHF. CDR3 nucleotides: TGTGCCAGTCACTTGGGGGCCACTTCACCCCTCCACTTT. Full variable domain (outside the CDR3, taken from reference TRBV28 and TRBJ1-6): DVKVTQSSRYLVKRTGEKVFLECVQDMDHENMFWYRQDPGLGLRLIYFSYDVKMKEKGDIPEGYSVSREKKERFSLILESASTNQTSMYLCASHLGATSPLHFGNGTRLTVT.

This clonotype was detected many times. This chain joins TRBV5-5 and TRBJ1-1, with 7 bases identical to TRBD1. This CDR3 has 14 amino acids. The germline V gene has CDR1 SGHKS and CDR2 YYEKEE (reference sequence). Unmatched junction bases numbered 9, after V lost 5 bases and J lost 5 bases. The CDR3 sequence is CASRFRQGETEAFF. Written as DNA, the CDR3 is TGTGCCAGCAGATTCCGACAGGGCGAAACTGAAGCTTTCTTT.

This clonotype was counted ten times or more. This chain uses TRBV29-1 with TRBJ2-7, with 12 nucleotides matching TRBD2. The CDR3 is made up of 13 amino acids. Germline V CDR1 and CDR2: SQVTM, ANQGSEA. The J segment lost 7 bases and the V segment lost 3 bases, leaving 4 bases of the junction unmatched. The CDR3 here is CSVDGTSGREQYF. The CDR3 nucleotides are TGCAGCGTTGACGGAACTAGCGGGAGGGAGCAGTACTTC.

This clonotype was seen repeatedly, ten times or more. CDR3 residues: CASRSAGRDEQFF. The DNA for the CDR3 is TGTGCCAGCAGGTCGGCGGGAAGGGATGAGCAGTTCTTC. The chain combines TRBV2 with TRBJ2-1; tentative D call: TRBD2 (6 bases). Trimming took 6 bases from V and 8 from J, leaving 14 bases between them. CDR3 length equals 13 residues. Germline V gives CDR1 SNHLY, CDR2 FYNNEI.

This clonotype occurred many times. The chain is built from TRBV5-1 and TRBJ2-5, with TRBD2 matching over 7 bases. With 2 bases clipped from V and 7 bases from J, the junction kept 8 bases outside the gene matches. This CDR3 has 14 residues. Looked up from germline, CDR1 is SGHRS and CDR2 is YFSETQ. CDR3 region: CASSFNAGVGTQYF. The DNA for the CDR3 is TGCGCCAGCAGCTTTAATGCGGGAGTGGGGACCCAGTACTTC.

This clonotype was recorded many times. The gene calls are TRBV20-1 and TRBJ1-5; 9 nucleotides match TRBD1. J lost 6 bases, V lost 0 bases, and 9 bases had no gene match. Germline V CDR1 and CDR2: DFQATT, SNEGSKA (reference sequence). The CDR3 has 16 residues. CDR3 amino acids: CSARDAGQGVSQPQHF. In nucleotides, the CDR3 is TGCAGTGCTAGAGATGCGGGACAGGGAGTAAGTCAGCCCCAGCATTTT.

This chain links TRBV3-1 with TRBJ2-4; D is unclear. The length of the CDR3 is 19 residues. V was pared by 6 bases and J by 1 base, with 25 bases between. Per the germline V gene, CDR1 is LGHDT and CDR2 is YNNKEL (reference sequence). The CDR3 reads CASRQYPGGSPVAKNIQYF. The CDR3 DNA is TGTGCCAGCAGGCAATACCCGGGCGGTTCACCGGTGGCCAAAAACATTCAGTACTTC.

This clonotype was recorded at least ten times. This chain links TRBV4-3 with TRBJ2-1; 10 nucleotides align to TRBD2. CDR1 LGHNA and CDR2 YSLEER come from the germline V gene. V was pared by 4 bases and J by 10 bases, with 13 bases of the junction left unmatched. The CDR3 has 16 amino acids. The CDR3 is CASSRKPAGGPQEQFF. In DNA form, the CDR3 reads TGCGCCAGCAGCCGAAAACCAGCGGGGGGGCCTCAAGAGCAGTTCTTC.

The rearrangement links TRBV3-1 to TRBJ1-5; TRBD1 matches at 9 bases. This CDR3 is 14 amino acids long. V gave up 5 bases and J gave up 5 bases; unmatched junction bases: 4. Per germline, CDR1 LGHDT and CDR2 YNNKEL (reference sequence). This CDR3 reads CASSTRQGDQPQHF. CDR3 bases: TGTGCCAGCAGCACCCGACAGGGGGATCAGCCCCAGCATTTT. Full variable domain (rest looked up from reference TRBV3-1 and TRBJ1-5): DTAVSQTPKYLVTQMGNDKSIKCEQNLGHDTMYWYKQDSKKFLKIMFSYNNKELIINETVPNRFSPKSPDKAHLNLHINSLELGDSAVYFCASSTRQGDQPQHFGDGTRLSIL.

At least ten counts were recorded for this clonotype. The rearrangement uses TRBV7-2 and TRBJ2-1; 7 nucleotides align to TRBD2. V lost 2 bases to trimming and J lost 4 bases; unmatched junction nucleotides: 5. The CDR3 consists of 15 residues. Germline lookup yields CDR1 SGHTA and CDR2 FQGNSA. DNA of the CDR3: TGTGCCAGCAGCTTATTGGGGGGGGAATACAATGAGCAGTTCTTC. Translated, it gives CASSLLGGEYNEQFF.